The clone carrying this T cell receptor beta chain was observed a single time. Produced via immunoSEQ multiplex PCR; TCRdb's table is partial and in-frame only. The sample gives around 250,000 clones, almost 85% of which show up once; 10% to 15% is in the top ten. The data were taken from a study of control samples from healthy donors and cancer patients. With V trimmed by 4 bases and J by 5 bases, 10 bases remained unmatched. This CDR3 comprises 16 residues. Per the germline V gene, CDR1 is SGHVS and CDR2 is FQNEAQ. The specimen sequenced was PBMCs. The rearrangement links TRBV7-8 to TRBJ2-5, with TRBD2 matching 10 bases. The clonotype originates from an older woman with lung cancer. The CDR3: CASSSGVAGGRETQYF. The CDR3 bases are TGTGCCAGCAGCTCCGGGGTAGCGGGGGGACGGGAGACCCAGTACTTC.